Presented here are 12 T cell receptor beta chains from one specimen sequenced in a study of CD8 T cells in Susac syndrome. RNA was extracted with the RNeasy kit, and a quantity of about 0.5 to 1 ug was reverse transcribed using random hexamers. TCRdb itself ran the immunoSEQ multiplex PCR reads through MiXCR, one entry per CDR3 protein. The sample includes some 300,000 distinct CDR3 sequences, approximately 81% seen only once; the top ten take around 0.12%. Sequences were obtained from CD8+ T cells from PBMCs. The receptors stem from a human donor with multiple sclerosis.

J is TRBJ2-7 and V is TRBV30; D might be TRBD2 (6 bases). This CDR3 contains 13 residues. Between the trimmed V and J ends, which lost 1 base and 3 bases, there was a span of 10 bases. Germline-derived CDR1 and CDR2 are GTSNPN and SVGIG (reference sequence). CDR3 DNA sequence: TGTGCCTGGAGTGGCGGGATGTTCTACGAGCAGTACTTC. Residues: CAWSGGMFYEQYF.

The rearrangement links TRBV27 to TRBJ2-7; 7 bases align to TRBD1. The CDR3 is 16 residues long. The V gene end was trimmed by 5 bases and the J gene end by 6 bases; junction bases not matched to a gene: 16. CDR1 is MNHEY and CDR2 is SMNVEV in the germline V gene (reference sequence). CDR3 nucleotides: TGTGCCAGCAGTCCATCCGCAGGGGACAGTGGTGTCGAGCAGTACTTC. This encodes CASSPSAGDSGVEQYF.

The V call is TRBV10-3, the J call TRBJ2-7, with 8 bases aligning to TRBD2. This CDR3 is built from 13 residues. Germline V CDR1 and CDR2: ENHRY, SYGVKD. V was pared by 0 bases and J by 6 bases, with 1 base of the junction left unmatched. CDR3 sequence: CAISESGTSEQYF. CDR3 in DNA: TGTGCCATCAGTGAGTCGGGGACTAGCGAGCAGTACTTC.

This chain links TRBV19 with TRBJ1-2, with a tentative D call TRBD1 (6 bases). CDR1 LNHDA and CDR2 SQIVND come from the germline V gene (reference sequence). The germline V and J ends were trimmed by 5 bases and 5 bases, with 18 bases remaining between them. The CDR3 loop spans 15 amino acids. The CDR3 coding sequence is TGTGCCAGTAGTCACAGGGACCCATTCCCTTATGGCTACACCTTC. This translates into CASSHRDPFPYGYTF.

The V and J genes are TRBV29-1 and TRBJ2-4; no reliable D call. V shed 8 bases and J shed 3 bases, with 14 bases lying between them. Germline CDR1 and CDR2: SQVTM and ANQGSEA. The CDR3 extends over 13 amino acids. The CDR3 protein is CSPTRICKNIQYF. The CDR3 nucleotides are TGCAGCCCTACCCGCATTTGCAAAAACATTCAGTACTTC.

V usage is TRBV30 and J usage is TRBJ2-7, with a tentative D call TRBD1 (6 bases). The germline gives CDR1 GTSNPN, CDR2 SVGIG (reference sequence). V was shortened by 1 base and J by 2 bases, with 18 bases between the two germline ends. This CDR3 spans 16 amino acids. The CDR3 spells CAWSAKTRGQPYEQYF. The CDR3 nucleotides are TGTGCCTGGAGTGCAAAGACCCGGGGACAACCCTACGAGCAGTACTTC. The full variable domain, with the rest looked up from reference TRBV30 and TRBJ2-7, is SQTIHQWPATLVQPVGSPLSLECTVEGTSNPNLYWYRQAAGRGLQLLFYSVGIGQISSEVPQNLSASRPQDRQFILSSKKLLLSDSGFYLCAWSAKTRGQPYEQYFGPGTRLTVT.

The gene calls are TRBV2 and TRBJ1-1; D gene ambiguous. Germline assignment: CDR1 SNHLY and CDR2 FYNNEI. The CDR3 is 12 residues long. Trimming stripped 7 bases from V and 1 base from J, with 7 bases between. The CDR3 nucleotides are TGTGCCAGCATTCGGGGGAACACTGAAGCTTTCTTT. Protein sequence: CASIRGNTEAFF.

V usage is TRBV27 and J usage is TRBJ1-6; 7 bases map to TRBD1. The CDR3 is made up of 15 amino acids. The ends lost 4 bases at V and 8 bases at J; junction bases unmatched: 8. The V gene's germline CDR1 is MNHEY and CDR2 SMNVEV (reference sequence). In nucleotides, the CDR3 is TGTGCCAGCAGTTCCAGGGGGGCGCGAGATTCACCCCTCCACTTT. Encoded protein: CASSSRGARDSPLHF.

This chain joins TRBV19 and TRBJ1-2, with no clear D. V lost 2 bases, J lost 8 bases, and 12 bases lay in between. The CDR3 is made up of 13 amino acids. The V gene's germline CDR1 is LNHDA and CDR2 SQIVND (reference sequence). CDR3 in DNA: TGTGCCAGTAGTATATCCCCAGGCCTGGGCTACACCTTC. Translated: CASSISPGLGYTF.

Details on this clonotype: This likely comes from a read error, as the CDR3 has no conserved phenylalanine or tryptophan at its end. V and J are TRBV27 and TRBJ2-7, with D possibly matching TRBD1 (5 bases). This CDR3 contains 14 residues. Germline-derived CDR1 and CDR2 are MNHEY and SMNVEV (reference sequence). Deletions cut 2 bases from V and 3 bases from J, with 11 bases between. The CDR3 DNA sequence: TGTGCCAGCAGTTTACCAGGGCAGTACTACGAGCAGTACTTA. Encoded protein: CASSLPGQYYEQYL.

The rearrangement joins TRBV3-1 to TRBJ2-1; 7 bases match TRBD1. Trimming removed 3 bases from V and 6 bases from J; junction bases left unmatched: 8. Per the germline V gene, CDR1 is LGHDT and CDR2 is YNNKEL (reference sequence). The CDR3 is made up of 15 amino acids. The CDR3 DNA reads TGTGCCAGCAGCCACCGACAGGGAATAAGCAATGAGCAGTTCTTC. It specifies CASSHRQGISNEQFF.

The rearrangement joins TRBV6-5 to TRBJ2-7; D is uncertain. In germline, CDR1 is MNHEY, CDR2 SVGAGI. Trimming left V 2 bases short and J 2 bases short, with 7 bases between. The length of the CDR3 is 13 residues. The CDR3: CASSYGQPYEQYF. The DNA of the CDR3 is TGTGCCAGCAGTTACGGGCAGCCCTACGAGCAGTACTTC.